A single sample gave rise to the 19 T cell receptor beta chains below, sequenced in a study of neurological immune-mediated disorders. TCRdb used MiXCR to reprocess the 5' RACE reads, holding one entry per CDR3 protein. The profile shows around 94,000 distinct CDR3 sequences, 3.5% to 4% of them singletons. The sequenced sample was PBMCs. The source is a young woman with multiple sclerosis.

There are many counts of this clonotype. The genes are TRBV5-1 and TRBJ1-1; 8 bases agree with TRBD1. J was trimmed by 0 bases and V by 5 bases; bases with no gene match: 6. The CDR3 length is 15 residues. Germline CDR1 reads SGHRS; CDR2 reads YFSETQ. CDR3 in amino acids: CASRSRTGMNTEAFF. CDR3 nucleotides: TGCGCCAGCAGATCTAGGACAGGGATGAACACTGAAGCTTTCTTT.

Many counts were recorded for this clonotype. The chain links TRBV5-5 to TRBJ2-5; 8 positions agree with TRBD1. Germline V gives CDR1 SGHKS, CDR2 YYEKEE (reference sequence). J lost 5 bases, V lost 1 base, and 7 bases had no gene match. This CDR3 comprises 15 residues. CDR3 loop: CASSLTGTGWETQYF. CDR3 sequence (DNA): TGTGCCAGCAGCTTGACCGGGACAGGCTGGGAGACCCAGTACTTC. Full variable domain (outside the CDR3, taken from reference TRBV5-5 and TRBJ2-5): DAGVTQSPTHLIKTRGQQVTLRCSPISGHKSVSWYQQVLGQGPQFIFQYYEKEERGRGNFPDRFSARQFPNYSSELNVNALLLGDSALYLCASSLTGTGWETQYFGPGTRLLVL.

This clonotype has a count of ten or more. The rearrangement joins TRBV29-1 to TRBJ2-5, with TRBD2 as a possible D gene (5 bases). Germline V gives CDR1 SQVTM, CDR2 ANQGSEA. The CDR3 spans 13 residues. Trimming took off 7 bases at V and 5 bases at J, with 17 bases between the two ends. The CDR3 here is CSGKGGRRETQYF. CDR3 DNA: TGCAGCGGGAAGGGTGGACGGAGGGAGACCCAGTACTTC.

This clonotype was counted many times. The chain joins TRBV20-1 to TRBJ2-1, with 9 bases identical to TRBD1. This CDR3 has 12 amino acids. V shed 6 bases and J 7 bases; nucleotides not matched to a gene: 4. The germline V gene encodes CDR1 DFQATT and CDR2 SNEGSKA (reference sequence). The CDR3 DNA sequence: TGCAGTGCCATCGACAGGGGGAATGAGCAGTTCTTC. Protein product: CSAIDRGNEQFF.

This clonotype has a count of ten or more. This rearrangement joins TRBV24-1 to TRBJ2-1, with 9 bases lining up with TRBD1. The J segment lost 9 bases and the V segment lost 6 bases, leaving 8 bases of the junction unmatched. The CDR3 extends over 14 amino acids. Germline lookup yields CDR1 KGHDR and CDR2 SFDVKD. The CDR3 sequence is CATSRKDRGSEQFF. The DNA for the CDR3 is TGTGCCACCAGTAGGAAGGACAGGGGTAGTGAGCAGTTCTTC.

In the case of this clonotype: Possible read error: a much larger clone is one base away. The chain carries TRBV20-1 and TRBJ2-5; a weak D match, TRBD2 (5 bases). Germline lookup yields CDR1 DFQATT and CDR2 SNEGSKA (reference sequence). This CDR3 comprises 11 residues. The CDR3 loop reads CSSREGAGASF. The CDR3 DNA is TGCAGTTCTAGAGAGGGTGCGGGCGCGTCCTTC.

About this clonotype: Since a much larger clone is just one base distant, this may be a read error. This chain links TRBV9 with TRBJ2-1, with D uncertain. Germline CDR1 and CDR2: SGDLS and YYNGEE. The CDR3 spans 12 residues. The CDR3 bases are TGTGACAGCAGCGTAACCCCCAATGAGCAGTTCTTC. Translated, it gives CDSSVTPNEQFF.

Ten or more counts support this clonotype. The V and J genes are TRBV14 and TRBJ2-1; 8 bases are a match to TRBD2. The CDR3 is 16 residues long. The ends lost 0 bases at V and 9 bases at J; junction bases unmatched: 10. Per the germline V gene, CDR1 is SGHDN and CDR2 is FVKESK. The CDR3 nucleotides are TGTGCCAGCAGCCAAGATTGGGGCGGGAGGATTCGTGAGCAGTTCTTC. It codes for CASSQDWGGRIREQFF.

This clonotype was seen at least ten times. This chain joins TRBV6-5 and TRBJ1-3, with 8 positions matching TRBD1. V dropped 7 bases and J dropped 4; count of bases not matched to a gene: 12. Germline V gives CDR1 MNHEY, CDR2 SVGAGI. The CDR3 consists of 16 residues. CDR3 DNA: TGTGCCAGCACCGATATCGGACAGGGAGAAGGAAACACCATATATTTT. This codes for CASTDIGQGEGNTIYF.

Turning to this clonotype: A much larger clone sits a single nucleotide away, making a read error possible. The V gene is TRBV5-1, the J gene TRBJ2-7, with 7 bases aligning to TRBD1. The V gene's germline CDR1 is SGHRS and CDR2 YFSETQ. V was pared by 2 bases and J by 3 bases, with 5 bases of the junction left unmatched. This CDR3 has 14 amino acids. CDR3 region: CASSFSGQLYEQYF. The CDR3 DNA follows: TGCGCCAGCAGCTTCTCGGGACAGCTCTACGAGCAGTACTTC. Full variable domain (remainder filled in from reference TRBV5-1 and TRBJ2-7): KAGVTQTPRYLIKTRGQQVTLSCSPISGHRSVSWYQQTPGQGLQFLFEYFSETQRNKGNFPGRFSGRQFSNSRSEMNVSTLELGDSALYLCASSFSGQLYEQYFGPGTRLTVT.

This clonotype was found many times. The chain links TRBV11-2 to TRBJ1-1; D not certain. The CDR3 sequence is 16 residues long. Germline-derived CDR1 and CDR2 are SGHAT and FQNNGV. The ends were cut back, 1 base at V and 1 base at J, with 13 bases in the middle. CDR3 sequence reads: CASSLAPRATNTEAFF. The CDR3 DNA reads as TGTGCCAGCAGCTTAGCTCCCCGGGCAACGAACACTGAAGCTTTCTTT.

This clonotype was picked up many times. This chain uses TRBV4-3 with TRBJ2-7; TRBD2 aligns across 7 bases. With V trimmed by 0 bases and J by 1 base, 6 bases remained unmatched. Germline CDR1 is LGHNA and CDR2 is YSLEER. CDR3 length: 16 amino acids. In DNA, the CDR3 is TGCGCCAGCAGCCAAGATATGGCTAGCGGTTCCTACGAGCAGTACTTC. It yields the protein CASSQDMASGSYEQYF.

V gene TRBV14 combines with J gene TRBJ1-1; TRBD1 might be the D (5 bases). The CDR3 sequence is 13 residues long. With 7 bases removed from V and 5 bases from J, the gap between germline ends came to 14 bases. Germline V gene data show CDR1 as SGHDN and CDR2 as FVKESK. The CDR3 is CASTPGGGTEAFF. CDR3 DNA: TGTGCCAGCACCCCGGGGGGAGGTACTGAAGCTTTCTTT.

This clonotype has ten or more counts. The chain's CDR3 is CASSLDLAPAALHF. In nucleotides, the CDR3 is TGTGCCAGCAGTTTAGATTTAGCCCCGGCGGCCCTCCACTTT. The chain recombines TRBV12-3 or TRBV12-4 with TRBJ1-6; D gene unclear. The CDR3 totals 14 residues. The ends were cut back, 1 base at V and 14 bases at J, with 15 bases in the middle.

This clonotype was counted many times. The chain carries TRBV20-1 and TRBJ2-3, with 9 bases that match TRBD2. V gave up 7 bases and J gave up 4 bases; unmatched junction bases: 6. Germline-derived CDR1 and CDR2 are DFQATT and SNEGSKA (reference sequence). This CDR3 region has 13 residues. CDR3 bases: TGCAGTGGGGCGGGAGGGATCGCAGATACGCAGTATTTT. It yields the protein CSGAGGIADTQYF.

This clonotype was observed at least ten times. The rearrangement joins TRBV3-1 to TRBJ1-4; D might be TRBD1 (5 bases). The germline CDR1 and CDR2 sequences are LGHDT and YNNKEL (reference sequence). There are 16 residues in the CDR3. Trimming removed 0 bases from V and 5 bases from J, with 13 bases in between. This CDR3 is CASSQDTGRRNEKLFF. The CDR3, as DNA: TGTGCCAGCAGCCAAGATACGGGGCGGAGGAATGAAAAACTGTTTTTT.

This clonotype has a count of ten or more. CDR3 residues: CASSRGIYSPLHF. The CDR3 DNA follows: TGTGCCAGCAGCCGGGGGATTTATTCACCCCTCCACTTT. The chain combines TRBV3-1 with TRBJ1-6, with a tentative D call TRBD1 (5 bases). Trimming cost V 4 bases and J 8 bases, with 9 bases left between them. From germline, CDR1 is LGHDT and CDR2 YNNKEL (reference sequence). The CDR3 spans 13 residues.

This clonotype was counted many times. The chain couples TRBV2 to TRBJ2-1; TRBD2 matches 9 bases. Germline V gene sequence: CDR1 SNHLY, CDR2 FYNNEI. J gave up 9 bases and V 7 bases, and 16 bases lay outside the gene matches. The CDR3 is made up of 16 amino acids. CDR3 residues: CASMERVGGRAFEQFF. Here the CDR3 DNA reads TGTGCCAGCATGGAAAGGGTAGGCGGGAGGGCCTTTGAGCAGTTCTTC.

This clonotype was counted ten times or more. V usage is TRBV9 and J usage is TRBJ1-6; 9 bases are shared with TRBD1. The CDR3 has 14 residues. J was trimmed by 10 bases and V by 0 bases; bases with no gene match: 2. Germline CDR1 SGDLS, CDR2 YYNGEE. CDR3 residues: CASSVGDRVSPLHF. The CDR3 DNA follows: TGTGCCAGCAGCGTAGGGGACAGGGTCTCACCCCTCCACTTT. The full variable domain, in which reference TRBV9 and TRBJ1-6 provide the parts outside the CDR3, is DSGVTQTPKHLITATGQRVTLRCSPRSGDLSVYWYQQSLDQGLQFLIQYYNGEERAKGNILERFSAQQFPDLHSELNLSSLELGDSALYFCASSVGDRVSPLHFGNGTRLTVT.